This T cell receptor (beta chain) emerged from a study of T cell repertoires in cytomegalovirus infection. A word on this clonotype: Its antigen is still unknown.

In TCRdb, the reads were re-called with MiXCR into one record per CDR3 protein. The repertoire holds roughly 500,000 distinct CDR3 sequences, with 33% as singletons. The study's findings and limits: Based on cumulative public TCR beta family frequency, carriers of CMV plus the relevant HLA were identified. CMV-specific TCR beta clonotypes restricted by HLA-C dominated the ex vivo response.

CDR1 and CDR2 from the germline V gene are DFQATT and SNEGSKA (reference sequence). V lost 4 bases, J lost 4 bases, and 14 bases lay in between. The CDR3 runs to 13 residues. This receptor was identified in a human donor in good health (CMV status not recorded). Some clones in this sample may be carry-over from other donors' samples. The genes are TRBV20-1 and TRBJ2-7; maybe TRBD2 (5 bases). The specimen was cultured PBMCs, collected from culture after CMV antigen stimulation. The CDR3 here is CSATWEYGYEQYF. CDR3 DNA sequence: TGCAGTGCTACGTGGGAGTACGGTTACGAGCAGTACTTC.